The clone carrying this T cell receptor beta chain was seen more than once but under ten times. A sample-barcoded 5' primer and a J-beta primer mix were used in a second PCR of roughly 7 to 12 cycles. TCRdb itself ran the 5' RACE reads through MiXCR, one entry per CDR3 protein. The profile covers 750,000 or so distinct CDR3 sequences, with roughly 25% appearing a single time and roughly a tenth taken by the ten largest. The source of the sample is a study of blood T cells in healthy people across ages. These same records also appear under a second study, on T cells of mothers and their children.

The sequencing sample was made of blood. The clonotype comes from a boy between 5 and 17 years old in good health.

CDR3 loop: CIFTGVTSYEQYF. The CDR3 DNA follows: TGCATCTTCACGGGGGTTACCTCCTACGAGCAGTACTTC. V is TRBV29-1 and J is TRBJ2-7, with D possibly being TRBD2 (6 bases). Germline V gives CDR1 SQVTM, CDR2 ANQGSEA. The CDR3 is made up of 13 amino acids.